Listed here are 30 T cell receptor beta chains from one sample, sequenced in a study of regulatory T cells in long-lasting Graves disease. Time point defined: newly diagnosed GD, antithyroid drugs for less than 3 months. Researchers made the TCR library from RNA that was extracted from PBMCs. Building the TCR beta libraries relied on iRepertoire HTBI primers, and CDR3 regions underwent Arm-PCR. TCRdb re-analysed the multiplex PCR reads in MiXCR, keeping a single row per CDR3 protein. Counted here are about 300,000 distinct CDR3 sequences, over 15% occurring once; the ten biggest clones make up approximately 35%. The sample in question was peripheral blood mononuclear cells (PBMCs), obtained at new diagnosis, from a patient treated with antithyroid drugs. The receptors were gathered from a female donor with Graves disease.

This clonotype turned up a few times. The chain couples TRBV20-1 to TRBJ1-1; 10 bases fit TRBD1. V shed 6 bases, J shed 7 bases, and the junction held 11 bases outside the gene matches. This CDR3 spans 14 amino acids. Germline CDR1 DFQATT, CDR2 SNEGSKA (reference sequence). The CDR3 loop is CSARTGGFSGEAFF. In DNA, the CDR3 is TGCAGTGCGCGGACAGGGGGATTTTCGGGTGAAGCTTTCTTT.

This clonotype has just a few counts. The V and J genes are TRBV10-3 and TRBJ1-5; unclear D gene. Germline V CDR1 and CDR2: ENHRY, SYGVKD. V was shortened by 10 bases and J by 1 base, with 14 bases between the two germline ends. The CDR3 totals 14 residues. Here the CDR3 reads CATSLAGSNQPQHF. Here the CDR3 DNA reads TGTGCCACGTCATTGGCTGGAAGCAATCAGCCCCAGCATTTT.

This clonotype was counted ten times or more. The chain employs TRBV3-1 and TRBJ2-7, with TRBD1 as a possible D gene (5 bases). V was trimmed by 6 bases and J by 5 bases, leaving 23 bases between them. Germline-derived CDR1 and CDR2 are LGHDT and YNNKEL (reference sequence). This CDR3 is 16 amino acids long. CDR3 in amino acids: CASSPVPGHLPDEQYF. CDR3 sequence (DNA): TGTGCCAGCAGTCCCGTACCAGGGCATTTACCGGACGAGCAGTACTTC.

On this clonotype: It may be a read error: a sequence one base away is much more abundant. This chain's CDR3 is CASSPVEGLGTEAFF. The CDR3 DNA sequence: TGCGCCAGCAGCCCCGTAGAGGGTCTCGGCACTGAAGCTTTCTTT. V and J are TRBV5-1 and TRBJ1-1, with D uncertain. V lost 4 bases, J lost 4 bases, and 17 bases lay in between. The CDR3 has 15 residues. The germline V gene encodes CDR1 SGHRS and CDR2 YFSETQ.

This clonotype was seen many times. The rearrangement uses TRBV7-9 and TRBJ2-2; tentatively, D is TRBD2 (5 bases). Germline V gene data show CDR1 as SEHNR and CDR2 as FQNEAQ (reference sequence). This CDR3 spans 14 amino acids. Trimming cost V 4 bases and J 1 base, with 7 bases left between them. The CDR3 sequence is CASSSGLNTGELFF. For the CDR3, the DNA is TGTGCCAGCAGCTCCGGACTGAACACCGGGGAGCTGTTTTTT. The variable domain in full, with the rest retrieved from reference TRBV7-9 and TRBJ2-2, is DTGVSQNPRHKITKRGQNVTFRCDPISEHNRLYWYRQTLGQGPEFLTYFQNEAQLEKSRLLSDRFSAERPKGSFSTLEIQRTEQGDSAMYLCASSSGLNTGELFFGEGSRLTVL.

There are many counts of this clonotype. CDR3 nucleotides: TGCAGCGCGGGTCCGGGACAGGGCTACGAGCAGTACTTC. Amino acids: CSAGPGQGYEQYF. The V gene is TRBV29-1, the J gene TRBJ2-7; 9 bases fit TRBD1. The CDR3 is 13 amino acids. V lost 7 bases to trimming and J lost 3 bases; unmatched junction nucleotides: 7. Germline V gene data show CDR1 as SQVTM and CDR2 as ANQGSEA.

Of note for this clonotype: It is likely a read error: a sequence one base away is far more abundant. V usage is TRBV18 and J usage is TRBJ2-5; D is uncertain. Germline V gene data show CDR1 as KGHSH and CDR2 as LQKENI. This CDR3 comprises 13 residues. Between the trimmed V and J ends, which lost 8 bases and 7 bases, there was a span of 17 bases. In DNA, the CDR3 is TGTGCCAGCAGCTTCACAACTTCGGCGACCCAGTACTTC. Translation gives CASSFTTSATQYF.

This clonotype was picked up a small number of times. The rearrangement joins TRBV6-2 or TRBV6-3 to TRBJ2-5, with D unresolved. This CDR3 has 15 amino acids. Germline V lookup: CDR1 MNHEY, CDR2 SVGEGT. V lost 3 bases and J lost 0, with 11 bases in between. The CDR3: CASSYPARNQETQYF. The CDR3 DNA is TGTGCCAGCAGTTATCCGGCGCGCAACCAAGAGACCCAGTACTTC.

In its sample, this clonotype was seen many times. V is TRBV19 and J is TRBJ1-1; 10 positions agree with TRBD1. This CDR3 comprises 15 residues. Unmatched junction bases numbered 4, after V lost 5 bases and J lost 1 base. Germline V gene data show CDR1 as LNHDA and CDR2 as SQIVND (reference sequence). Here the CDR3 reads CASSPRQGANTEAFF. For the CDR3, the DNA is TGTGCCAGTAGTCCTAGACAGGGGGCGAACACTGAAGCTTTCTTT.

Regarding this clonotype: This likely traces to a read error, being one base from a far larger clone. This chain joins TRBV11-2 and TRBJ1-1; TRBD1 agrees at 9 bases. CDR1 is SGHAT, CDR2 FQNNGV, per germline. CDR3 length: 16 amino acids. J gave up 2 bases and V 5 bases, and 9 bases lay outside the gene matches. For the CDR3, the DNA is TGTGCCAGCAGCGTCCGGGACAGGGCGCAAAACACTGAAGCTTTCTTT. This translates into CASSVRDRAQNTEAFF.

This clonotype has ten or more counts. The V gene is TRBV6-2 or TRBV6-3, the J gene TRBJ2-3, with 9 bases matching TRBD2. The CDR3 loop spans 15 amino acids. V was clipped by 2 bases and J by 5 bases; unmatched bases: 5. Germline values: CDR1 MNHEY, CDR2 SVGEGT. The CDR3 here is CASSYIAGARDTQYF. The CDR3 bases are TGTGCCAGCAGTTACATAGCGGGAGCAAGAGATACGCAGTATTTT.

The table lists this clonotype with a count of one. Because it lacks the conserved phenylalanine or tryptophan at the end, this CDR3 is likely a read error. No DNA is shown, since the ends of the CDR3 on it are uncertain; the CDR3 is the one TCRdb lists. CDR3 sequence reads: CASSFSQGGGEHFV. This sequence joins TRBV11-2 and TRBJ2-1; the D call TRBD1 from the table was never checked on the DNA. Germline V gene sequence: CDR1 SGHAT, CDR2 FQNNGV. The CDR3 spans 14 amino acids, including both terminal residues.

The sample holds many counts of this clonotype. The chain joins TRBV28 to TRBJ1-4, with 8 bases that match TRBD1. V lost 5 bases to trimming and J lost 7 bases; unmatched junction nucleotides: 9. Germline V gene data show CDR1 as MDHEN and CDR2 as SYDVKM. This CDR3 comprises 15 residues. DNA for the CDR3: TGTGCCAGCAGTCGCCCCGGACAGGGAGGTGAAAAACTGTTTTTT. Its protein is CASSRPGQGGEKLFF.

The rearrangement links TRBV2 to TRBJ2-7, with D perhaps TRBD2 (5 bases). This CDR3 is 13 amino acids long. Germline lookup yields CDR1 SNHLY and CDR2 FYNNEI. Trimming removed 5 bases at V and 4 bases at J, with 12 bases between. In DNA form, the CDR3 reads TGTGCCAGCAGTTTCTCGGGGTATTACGAGCAGTACTTC. Residues: CASSFSGYYEQYF.

Concerning this clonotype: A far larger clone differs by one base, so this is likely a read error. The J gene is TRBJ2-3, the V gene TRBV20-1, with TRBD1 matching over 9 bases. The J call may be faulty, since TRBJ2-7 better matches the DNA end. This CDR3 has 12 amino acids. The V gene's germline CDR1 is DFQATT and CDR2 SNEGSKA (reference sequence). The CDR3 DNA reads TGCAGTGCTAACAGGGGGCGTAATGAGCAGTACTTC. Amino acid sequence: CSANRGRNEQYF.

The chain joins TRBV28 to TRBJ2-1, with TRBD1 identical over 7 bases. Germline-derived CDR1 and CDR2 are MDHEN and SYDVKM. J gave up 4 bases and V 8 bases, and 14 bases lay outside the gene matches. The CDR3 runs 16 residues. The CDR3 nucleotides read TGTGCCAGCGGATTCTTCCCGGGACAGACGTACAATGAGCAGTTCTTC. Protein product: CASGFFPGQTYNEQFF.

Comment on this clonotype: The junction differs from germline at one of its ends, possibly a read error. The CDR3 reads CASSLLAGVGAYERYF. CDR3 bases: TGTGCCAGCAGCCTCCTAGCGGGAGTAGGGGCCTACGAGCGGTACTTC. The rearrangement joins TRBV7-2 to TRBJ2-7, with 10 bases lining up with TRBD2. Germline V gene lookup returns CDR1 SGHTA and CDR2 FQGNSA. The CDR3 runs to 16 residues.

The CDR3 bases are TGTGCCAGCAGCTATAAACCGGGACAGGGTATCTATGGCTACACCTTC. Its protein is CASSYKPGQGIYGYTF. This chain uses TRBV7-6 with TRBJ1-2; 9 bases line up with TRBD1. The CDR3 is made up of 16 amino acids. V gave up 4 bases and J gave up 4 bases; unmatched junction bases: 10. Germline CDR1 SGHVS, CDR2 FNYEAQ.

In its sample, this clonotype was seen many times. V is TRBV11-2 and J is TRBJ2-1, with D uncertain. CDR3 length: 15 residues. Trimming shortened V by 5 bases and J by 0 bases, and 11 bases separated the two germline ends. Germline CDR1 is SGHAT and CDR2 is FQNNGV. CDR3 sequence (DNA): TGTGCCAGCAGCCCGCCATTCAGCTCCTACAATGAGCAGTTCTTC. Amino acids: CASSPPFSSYNEQFF.

The V call is TRBV18, the J call TRBJ1-5; tentative D call: TRBD1 (6 bases). Germline-derived CDR1 and CDR2 are KGHSH and LQKENI. V was trimmed by 2 bases and J by 6 bases, leaving 11 bases between them. The length of the CDR3 is 14 residues. The CDR3 DNA reads as TGTGCCAGCTCACCAGGGGGCGCGGGTCAGCCCCAGCATTTT. This sequence encodes CASSPGGAGQPQHF. Looking up the rest from reference TRBV18 and TRBJ1-5 gives the full variable domain: NAGVMQNPRHLVRRRGQEARLRCSPMKGHSHVYWYRQLPEEGLKFMVYLQKENIIDESGMPKERFSAEFPKEGPSILRIQQVVRGDSAAYFCASSPGGAGQPQHFGDGTRLSIL.

This clonotype was counted at least ten times. The chain combines TRBV28 with TRBJ2-4, with a tentative D call TRBD2 (5 bases). The CDR3 is 18 residues long. The germline V and J ends were trimmed by 2 bases and 1 base, with 18 bases remaining between them. The germline V gene has CDR1 MDHEN and CDR2 SYDVKM. The CDR3 is CASSLLPGRGSAKNIQYF. As DNA, the CDR3 is TGTGCCAGCAGTTTACTACCAGGACGAGGGTCTGCCAAAAACATTCAGTACTTC.

This clonotype was recorded many times. The rearrangement links TRBV15 to TRBJ2-7; 7 nucleotides line up with TRBD2. Germline CDR1 LNHNV, CDR2 YYDKDF (reference sequence). Unmatched junction bases numbered 11, after V lost 4 bases and J lost 5 bases. This CDR3 contains 15 residues. The CDR3 reads CATSKGYGLADEQYF. The CDR3 DNA follows: TGTGCCACCAGCAAGGGGTATGGGCTAGCGGACGAGCAGTACTTC.

As to this clonotype: One end of the junction is discordant with germline, which a read error may explain. The V and J genes are TRBV4-1 and TRBJ2-1, with TRBD2 matching over 8 bases. Germline V gene data show CDR1 as MGHRA and CDR2 as YSYEKL. The CDR3 sequence is 16 residues long. For the CDR3, the DNA is TGTGCCAGCAGTCGGGTGGGACTAGTTTTATACAATGAGCAGTTCTTC. It encodes CASSRVGLVLYNEQFF.

This clonotype was detected many times. The chain recombines TRBV28 with TRBJ2-5; D assignment may be TRBD1 or TRBD2 (5 bases each). Germline V gives CDR1 MDHEN, CDR2 SYDVKM. Trimming pared 6 bases from V and 5 bases from J, leaving 22 bases between. The CDR3 has 16 residues. CDR3 protein: CASSTPGQGLVETQYF. Written as DNA, the CDR3 is TGTGCCAGCAGCACCCCGGGGCAGGGTTTGGTGGAGACCCAGTACTTC.

There are many counts of this clonotype. The chain has TRBV3-1 and TRBJ1-6; D gene unclear. Germline lookup yields CDR1 LGHDT and CDR2 YNNKEL (reference sequence). The CDR3 totals 13 residues. Deletions cut 3 bases from V and 10 bases from J, with 10 bases between. Here the CDR3 reads CASSHDGNSPLHF. Written as DNA, the CDR3 is TGTGCCAGCAGCCATGACGGAAACTCACCCCTCCACTTT.

This clonotype was seen repeatedly, ten times or more. The chain has TRBV6-1 and TRBJ1-1; D unclear. Trimming took 7 bases from V and 2 from J, leaving 11 bases between them. CDR3 length: 13 amino acids. Per the germline V gene, CDR1 is MNHNS and CDR2 is SASEGT. The CDR3 is CASNWAFNTEAFF. The CDR3 DNA sequence: TGTGCCAGCAACTGGGCCTTCAACACTGAAGCTTTCTTT.

This clonotype showed up many times. The V call is TRBV2, the J call TRBJ1-6; 8 bases map to TRBD1. CDR3 length: 16 amino acids. Per germline, CDR1 SNHLY and CDR2 FYNNEI. Losses at the gene ends were 7 bases for V and 3 bases for J; bases not matched to a gene: 8. CDR3 coding DNA: TGTGCCAGCACAGGACAGGGACAGCACTATAATTCACCCCTCCACTTT. Its translation: CASTGQGQHYNSPLHF.

This clonotype occurred many times. The J gene is TRBJ2-3, the V gene TRBV3-1; 8 bases map to TRBD2. Trimming removed 4 bases from V and 3 bases from J; junction bases left unmatched: 3. Germline V CDR1 and CDR2: LGHDT, YNNKEL (reference sequence). This CDR3 contains 14 residues. DNA for the CDR3: TGTGCCAGCAGCCCGACTAGCGCTACAGATACGCAGTATTTT. Its protein is CASSPTSATDTQYF.

In its sample, this clonotype was seen many times. This chain joins TRBV28 and TRBJ1-1, with D possibly being TRBD1 (6 bases). Trimming took off 2 bases at V and 4 bases at J, with 17 bases between the two ends. The length of the CDR3 is 16 residues. Per germline, CDR1 MDHEN and CDR2 SYDVKM. CDR3 coding DNA: TGTGCCAGCAGTTTAGGGGGGGCGGGGGGACTCACTGAAGCTTTCTTT. Translated: CASSLGGAGGLTEAFF.

In its sample, this clonotype was seen many times. The chain employs TRBV3-1 and TRBJ2-7; TRBD1 might be the D (5 bases). The ends were cut back, 4 bases at V and 3 bases at J, with 10 bases in the middle. This CDR3 has 13 amino acids. The V gene's germline CDR1 is LGHDT and CDR2 YNNKEL (reference sequence). Here the CDR3 reads CASSRGHYYEQYF. The CDR3 DNA reads TGTGCCAGCAGCCGCGGACACTACTACGAGCAGTACTTC.